The 30 T cell receptor beta chains below all came from one sample that was sequenced in a study of shared clonotypes between healthy human individuals. Assay: immunoSEQ multiplex PCR; the TCRdb copy retains only in-frame clones and omits some. The sample records roughly 1,100,000 clones, roughly 70% being singletons. What was sequenced was memory CD4+ T cells sorted from blood. Specified subset: CD45RA-negative fraction. The receptor source for this set is a man between 18 and 35 years old in good health.

This sequence joins TRBV18 and TRBJ1-6, with D uncertain. The CDR3 has 13 residues. The germline gives CDR1 KGHSH, CDR2 LQKENI. V was cut by 3 bases and J by 8 bases, with 8 bases left in between. The CDR3 DNA follows: TGTGCCAGCTCACCCAACATGGATTCACCCCTCCACTTT. This encodes CASSPNMDSPLHF.

This clone was detected a few times. The rearrangement links TRBV7-9 to TRBJ1-5; 7 nucleotides match TRBD1. This CDR3 has 14 residues. Looked up from germline, CDR1 is SEHNR and CDR2 is FQNEAQ (reference sequence). With 5 bases clipped from V and 4 bases from J, the junction kept 5 bases outside the gene matches. CDR3 sequence: CASSRDRENQPQHF. The CDR3, as DNA: TGTGCCAGCAGCCGGGACAGAGAAAATCAGCCCCAGCATTTT.

This chain uses TRBV27 with TRBJ1-1, with 10 bases fitting TRBD1. Trimming at V came to 4 bases and at J to 2 bases, leaving 4 bases not matched to a gene. CDR3 length: 15 residues. Germline V CDR1 and CDR2: MNHEY, SMNVEV (reference sequence). The CDR3 region has the DNA TGTGCCAGCAGTTCCCCGACAGGGGGCAACACTGAAGCTTTCTTT. Translation gives CASSSPTGGNTEAFF.

The chain has TRBV10-3 and TRBJ1-2; tentatively, D is TRBD1 (5 bases). The CDR3 totals 16 residues. Trimming cost V 10 bases and J 4 bases, with 25 bases left between them. Germline V gene sequence: CDR1 ENHRY, CDR2 SYGVKD. The CDR3 loop reads CATDPGPSKGIYGYTF. The CDR3, as DNA: TGTGCCACCGATCCGGGACCCTCGAAGGGGATCTATGGCTACACCTTC.

V and J are TRBV4-3 and TRBJ1-2; 7 positions agree with TRBD1. V was pared by 0 bases and J by 2 bases, with 6 bases of the junction left unmatched. The CDR3 sequence is 16 residues long. Germline V gene lookup returns CDR1 LGHNA and CDR2 YSLEER. The CDR3 DNA reads as TGCGCCAGCAGCCAAGACTTCGGACAGGCCAACTATGGCTACACCTTC. Protein sequence: CASSQDFGQANYGYTF.

The rearrangement uses TRBV25-1 and TRBJ1-2, with TRBD1 identical over 10 bases. CDR3 length: 15 amino acids. J was trimmed by 4 bases and V by 3 bases; bases with no gene match: 5. CDR1 MGHDK and CDR2 SYGVNS come from the germline V gene. The CDR3 DNA reads TGTGCCAGCAGTGATGACAGGGGGCGGGGCTATGGCTACACCTTC. Encoded protein: CASSDDRGRGYGYTF.

The chain employs TRBV30 and TRBJ1-1; 7 bases align to TRBD1. V was clipped by 4 bases and J by 10 bases; unmatched bases: 9. The CDR3 is 12 residues long. The germline CDR1 and CDR2 sequences are GTSNPN and SVGIG (reference sequence). CDR3 protein: CAWTNPGQPAFF. Written as DNA, the CDR3 is TGTGCCTGGACCAATCCGGGACAGCCAGCTTTCTTT.

The chain has TRBV4-1 and TRBJ1-2; D possibly corresponds to TRBD1 (6 bases). The CDR3 extends over 14 amino acids. Trimming stripped 1 base from V and 6 bases from J, with 12 bases between. Germline V gene data show CDR1 as MGHRA and CDR2 as YSYEKL. Here the CDR3 reads CASSQVTRGDGYTF. CDR3 bases: TGCGCCAGCAGCCAAGTGACCAGGGGCGATGGCTACACCTTC.

As concerns this clone: Distinct nucleotide sequences in the sample also encode this CDR3. The CDR3, as DNA: TGTGCCAGCAGTCCAGGGACAGGGAGGTCCTACAATGAGCAGTTCTTC. As protein: CASSPGTGRSYNEQFF. The chain recombines TRBV28 with TRBJ2-1; 9 bases agree with TRBD1. The CDR3 length is 16 residues. Trimming removed 5 bases from V and 1 base from J; junction bases left unmatched: 6. Germline assignment: CDR1 MDHEN and CDR2 SYDVKM. Combining the CDR3 with reference TRBV28 and TRBJ2-1 gives the whole variable domain DVKVTQSSRYLVKRTGEKVFLECVQDMDHENMFWYRQDPGLGLRLIYFSYDVKMKEKGDIPEGYSVSREKKERFSLILESASTNQTSMYLCASSPGTGRSYNEQFFGPGTRLTVL.

To note about this clone: A read error may account for a junction end that differs from germline. The rearrangement joins TRBV7-7 to TRBJ2-7, with 8 nucleotides matching TRBD2. Germline CDR1 SSHAT, CDR2 FNYEAQ (reference sequence). The CDR3 is 19 residues long. In DNA form, the CDR3 reads TGTGCTAGCAGTTTTACGGGACTAGGACCCTTGTTTATCTCCTACGAGCAGTACTTC. As protein: CASSFTGLGPLFISYEQYF.

This chain connects TRBV6-1 to TRBJ1-4; the D is unclear. Trimming removed 7 bases from V and 4 bases from J, with 16 bases in between. The CDR3 length is 15 residues. Per germline, CDR1 MNHNS and CDR2 SASEGT. CDR3 amino acids: CASKIWRTDNEKLFF. The CDR3 DNA follows: TGTGCCAGCAAAATCTGGAGGACGGATAATGAAAAACTGTTTTTT.

The chain joins TRBV30 to TRBJ2-3, with TRBD1 matching over 7 bases. Germline lookup yields CDR1 GTSNPN and CDR2 SVGIG (reference sequence). V shed 2 bases and J 4 bases; nucleotides not matched to a gene: 9. This CDR3 comprises 15 residues. CDR3 loop: CAWSPPTGLADTQYF. Here the CDR3 DNA reads TGTGCCTGGAGTCCCCCGACAGGGCTAGCAGATACGCAGTATTTT.

Notes on this clone: A read error may produce the germline difference seen at one junction end. This chain joins TRBV27 and TRBJ2-3; 10 nucleotides agree with TRBD1. In germline, CDR1 is MNHEY, CDR2 SMNVEV (reference sequence). This CDR3 contains 17 residues. CDR3 sequence reads: CASKKSLRDRGTDTQYF. DNA for the CDR3: TGTGCCAGCAAAAAATCGCTCCGGGACAGGGGCACCGATACGCAGTATTTT.

The chain uses TRBV30 and TRBJ1-2; 10 bases fit TRBD1. CDR1 and CDR2 from the germline V gene are GTSNPN and SVGIG (reference sequence). With V trimmed by 4 bases and J by 3 bases, 5 bases remained unmatched. This CDR3 has 14 amino acids. CDR3 nucleotides: TGTGCCTGGATTTTCGGACAGGGGGACTATGGCTACACCTTC. Translating it yields CAWIFGQGDYGYTF. Combining the CDR3 with reference TRBV30 and TRBJ1-2 gives the whole variable domain SQTIHQWPATLVQPVGSPLSLECTVEGTSNPNLYWYRQAAGRGLQLLFYSVGIGQISSEVPQNLSASRPQDRQFILSSKKLLLSDSGFYLCAWIFGQGDYGYTFGSGTRLTVV.

V usage is TRBV7-2 and J usage is TRBJ1-4; 7 bases are a match to TRBD1. Losses at the gene ends were 5 bases for V and 3 bases for J; bases not matched to a gene: 6. Germline CDR1 SGHTA, CDR2 FQGNSA. The CDR3 sequence is 15 residues long. As DNA, the CDR3 is TGTGCCAGCAGCCGAACCGGGACAGCTAATGAAAAACTGTTTTTT. It encodes CASSRTGTANEKLFF.

As for this clone: A much larger clone differs from this one at a single base, so this may be a read error. Other DNA sequences from this sample encode an identical CDR3 as well. This chain uses TRBV5-1 with TRBJ1-1, with D perhaps TRBD1 (5 bases). Germline CDR1 SGHRS, CDR2 YFSETQ. There are 14 residues in the CDR3. Trimming removed 0 bases from V and 0 bases from J, with 6 bases in between. CDR3 amino acids: CASSLGQMNTEAFF. The CDR3 DNA reads TGCGCCAGCAGCTTGGGACAGATGAACACTGAAGCTTTCTTT.

This clone was observed a handful of times. V is TRBV6-5 and J is TRBJ2-5; 9 bases agree with TRBD1. This CDR3 region has 15 residues. Germline values: CDR1 MNHEY, CDR2 SVGAGI. V dropped 5 bases and J dropped 4; count of bases not matched to a gene: 8. For the CDR3, the DNA is TGTGCCAGCAGTACCGGGACAGGGAGGGGAGAGACCCAGTACTTC. This gives the protein CASSTGTGRGETQYF.

The chain recombines TRBV27 with TRBJ1-1; 7 nucleotides line up with TRBD1. Germline trimming cut 3 bases from V and 1 base from J; bases unmatched to any gene: 14. Per germline, CDR1 MNHEY and CDR2 SMNVEV (reference sequence). The CDR3 is 18 residues long. In DNA, the CDR3 is TGTGCCAGCAGTTTTCCCGGGGAAGGAAGGACAGGGAACACTGAAGCTTTCTTT. This sequence encodes CASSFPGEGRTGNTEAFF.

The chain joins TRBV19 to TRBJ2-1; D remains ambiguous. Germline V gene lookup returns CDR1 LNHDA and CDR2 SQIVND (reference sequence). Trimming cost V 3 bases and J 0 bases, with 9 bases left between them. This CDR3 has 15 residues. In nucleotides, the CDR3 is TGTGCCAGTAGTATCCGGTCTAGCTCCTACAATGAGCAGTTCTTC. Its protein is CASSIRSSSYNEQFF.

This clone was observed a few times. This sequence joins TRBV11-2 and TRBJ2-5; D remains unclear. The V gene's germline CDR1 is SGHAT and CDR2 FQNNGV. CDR3 length: 14 residues. The V and J ends lost 5 bases and 1 base respectively, with 11 bases between them. This CDR3 is CASSQPAIQETQYF. The CDR3 DNA reads TGTGCCAGCAGCCAGCCGGCCATCCAAGAGACCCAGTACTTC.

The chain employs TRBV5-1 and TRBJ2-7, with 8 positions matching TRBD2. The CDR3 is 14 amino acids. The germline V gene encodes CDR1 SGHRS and CDR2 YFSETQ. Trimming cost V 6 bases and J 4 bases; bases outside gene matches: 9. CDR3 loop: CASTPDGGGYEQYF. As DNA, the CDR3 is TGCGCCAGCACCCCGGACGGGGGGGGGTACGAGCAGTACTTC.

The count of this clone is one. The chain is built from TRBV2 and TRBJ1-2; 9 nucleotides align to TRBD1. Germline V gives CDR1 SNHLY, CDR2 FYNNEI. The CDR3 loop spans 12 amino acids. V trimming: 6 bases; J trimming: 5 bases; junction bases outside the gene matches: 1. CDR3 region: CASRDRGYGYTF. CDR3 nucleotide sequence: TGTGCCAGCAGGGACAGGGGATATGGCTACACCTTC.

The chain uses TRBV6-1 and TRBJ1-1; a possible D gene is TRBD1 (5 bases). The germline CDR1 and CDR2 sequences are MNHNS and SASEGT. This CDR3 contains 14 residues. Trimming left V 0 bases short and J 5 bases short, with 10 bases between. The CDR3, as DNA: TGTGCCAGCAGTGAAGCCGGGGGGAAAACTGAAGCTTTCTTT. This sequence encodes CASSEAGGKTEAFF.

The chain employs TRBV5-4 and TRBJ2-2, with unresolved D. The germline V gene encodes CDR1 SGHNT and CDR2 YYREEE (reference sequence). Deletions cut 0 bases from V and 7 bases from J, with 7 bases between. This CDR3 is 13 amino acids long. The DNA of the CDR3 is TGTGCCAGCAGCTTGGATAGCCTCGGGGAGCTGTTTTTT. Translating gives CASSLDSLGELFF.

The genes are TRBV4-3 and TRBJ2-2; a weak D match, TRBD1 (6 bases). V lost 4 bases and J lost 5, with 20 bases in between. The CDR3 runs 17 residues. Germline V gene lookup returns CDR1 LGHNA and CDR2 YSLEER. The CDR3 sequence is CASSPGQRSAATGELFF. For the CDR3, the DNA is TGCGCCAGCAGCCCGGGACAAAGATCCGCGGCAACCGGGGAGCTGTTTTTT.

This chain connects TRBV7-9 to TRBJ2-1; no definite D call. V lost 3 bases and J 8 bases, leaving 8 bases between the germline ends. Germline values: CDR1 SEHNR, CDR2 FQNEAQ (reference sequence). There are 12 residues in the CDR3. The CDR3 nucleotides read TGTGCCAGCAGCTTTACAAGGGATGAGCAGTTCTTC. Encoded protein: CASSFTRDEQFF.

The chain has TRBV6-1 and TRBJ1-5; D uncertain. CDR3 length: 15 amino acids. With 6 bases removed from V and 0 bases from J, the gap between germline ends came to 12 bases. Germline V gene lookup returns CDR1 MNHNS and CDR2 SASEGT. DNA for the CDR3: TGTGCCAGCAGGGTGGATGGCTCTAGCAATCAGCCCCAGCATTTT. Translating it yields CASRVDGSSNQPQHF.

The sample holds one count of this clone. The chain links TRBV5-1 to TRBJ1-1, with TRBD1 matching over 8 bases. With V trimmed by 2 bases and J by 0 bases, 6 bases remained unmatched. The CDR3 runs to 16 residues. In germline, CDR1 is SGHRS, CDR2 YFSETQ. The CDR3 DNA reads as TGCGCCAGCAGCTTTGGAGGACAGGGACTGAACACTGAAGCTTTCTTT. It translates to CASSFGGQGLNTEAFF.

The CDR3: CSVEVRGEQYF. The CDR3 nucleotides are TGCAGCGTTGAGGTCAGGGGCGAGCAGTACTTC. This chain joins TRBV29-1 and TRBJ2-7; TRBD1 is a possible D gene (6 bases). Trimming removed 3 bases at V and 6 bases at J, with 9 bases between. The CDR3 covers 11 residues. CDR1 and CDR2 from the germline V gene are SQVTM and ANQGSEA.

The genes are TRBV7-2 and TRBJ2-5; 8 bases map to TRBD2. Germline V gives CDR1 SGHTA, CDR2 FQGNSA. The CDR3 runs 15 residues. Unmatched junction bases numbered 8, after V lost 4 bases and J lost 4 bases. The CDR3 nucleotides are TGTGCCAGCAGCTCGGCGGGACTAGGGGGAGAGACCCAGTACTTC. It specifies CASSSAGLGGETQYF.